This TCR beta chain was sequenced for a study of blood T cell repertoires in COVID-19. TCRdb's table, derived via immunoSEQ multiplex PCR, lists solely in-frame clones and lacks some. The table lists 200,000 or so clones, approximately 92% of them singletons. This TCR was recovered from a woman in her thirties or forties with acute COVID-19. Source material: PBMCs or T cells enriched from blood (not recorded which).

CDR3 DNA: TGCGCCAGCAGCTTGGAAAGACTTACCCCCTATACTGAAGCTTTCTTT. Its protein is CASSLERLTPYTEAFF. The chain links TRBV5-1 to TRBJ1-1; D is uncertain. The CDR3 covers 16 residues. From germline, CDR1 is SGHRS and CDR2 YFSETQ. Trimming removed 0 bases from V and 5 bases from J, with 17 bases in between.